Listed below are T cell receptor beta chains from one sample, sequenced in a study of cytotoxic CD8 clonotypes in ibrutinib-treated CLL. Sequencing was performed with immunoSEQ multiplex PCR; in TCRdb, only in-frame clones are kept and a portion is missing. In the table there are 110,000 to 150,000 clones, 79% of which are singletons. Specimen: PBMCs, collected after 12 months of ibrutinib treatment. The receptors shown here come from a human donor with chronic lymphocytic leukemia. The CDR3 runs from the conserved cysteine through the conserved F or W. A D gene is named only where the DNA matches it firmly. Clone size is given for some rows only: seen once, a few or many times, or a class if the clone is expanded.

J gene,V gene,D gene,clone size,CDR3 DNA,CDR3 protein
TRBJ2-1,TRBV20-1,-,few,TGCAGTGCGGCCTACAATGAGCAGTTCTTC,CSAAYNEQFF
TRBJ2-7,TRBV7-2,-,-,TGTGCCAGCAGCGTCTCAAACGTTGCCTACGAGCAGTACTTC,CASSVSNVAYEQYF
TRBJ2-7,TRBV11-2,TRBD1,-,TGTGCCAGCAGCTTAATGGGACAGGGATTCTACGAGCAGTACTTC,CASSLMGQGFYEQYF
TRBJ1-4,TRBV7-6,-,-,TGTGCCAGCAGCCAGACCGGGAACCTAGATAGGGGTGAAAAACTGTTTTTT,CASSQTGNLDRGEKLFF
TRBJ1-1,TRBV5-1,-,-,TGCGCCAGCAGAAGTGGGCATAGTATGAACACTGAAGCTTTCTTT,CASRSGHSMNTEAFF
TRBJ2-1,TRBV7-9,-,-,TGTGCCAGCTTAGCGCCCATGGGAGAGCAGTTCTTC,CASLAPMGEQFF
TRBJ2-7,TRBV30,-,-,TGTGCCTGGAGTGCTATAGAGGGGGGGGTCAAGGCCTTTGTGGGCGAGCAGTACTTC,CAWSAIEGGVKAFVGEQYF
TRBJ2-7,TRBV10-2,TRBD2,-,TGCGCCAGCGGGAGGGCGGACTACTACGAGCAGTACTTC,CASGRADYYEQYF
TRBJ2-2,TRBV7-2,TRBD2,-,TGTGCCAGCAGCCCAGAGGGACTAGCTGGCGGGGAGCTGTTTTTT,CASSPEGLAGGELFF
TRBJ2-5,TRBV18,-,few,TGTGCCAGCTCACTCCGTAGCGAACCCTATGCAGACCTTAACTTC,CASSLRSEPYADLNF
TRBJ2-7,TRBV7-3,-,few,TGTGCCAGCAGCACCCTCCATTCTCCGTACTTC,CASSTLHSPYF
TRBJ1-5,TRBV10-3,TRBD1,few,TGTGCCATCAACTCGGACAGGGGCAATCAGCCCCAGCATTTT,CAINSDRGNQPQHF
TRBJ2-5,TRBV2,-,-,TGTGCCAGCAGGCCCGGGAGCCAAGAGACCCAGTACTTC,CASRPGSQETQYF